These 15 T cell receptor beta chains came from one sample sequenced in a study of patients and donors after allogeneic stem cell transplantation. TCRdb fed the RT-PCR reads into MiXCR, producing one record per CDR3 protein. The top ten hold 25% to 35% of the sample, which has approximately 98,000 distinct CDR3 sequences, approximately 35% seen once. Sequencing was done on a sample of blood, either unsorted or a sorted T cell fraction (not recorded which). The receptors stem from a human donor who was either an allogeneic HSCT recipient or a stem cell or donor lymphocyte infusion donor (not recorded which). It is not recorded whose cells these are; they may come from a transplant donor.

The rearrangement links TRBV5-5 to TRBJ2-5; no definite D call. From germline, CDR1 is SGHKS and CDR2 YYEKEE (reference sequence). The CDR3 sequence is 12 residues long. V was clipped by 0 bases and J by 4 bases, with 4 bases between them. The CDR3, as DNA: TGTGCCAGCAGCTTGGTCTTAGAGACCCAGTACTTC. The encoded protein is CASSLVLETQYF.

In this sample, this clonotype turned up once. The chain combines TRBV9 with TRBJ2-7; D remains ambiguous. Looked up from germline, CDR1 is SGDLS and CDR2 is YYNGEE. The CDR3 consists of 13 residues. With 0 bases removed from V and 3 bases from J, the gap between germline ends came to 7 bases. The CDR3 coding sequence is TGTGCCAGCAGCGTAGCCCCTGTCTACGAGCAGTACTTC. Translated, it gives CASSVAPVYEQYF.

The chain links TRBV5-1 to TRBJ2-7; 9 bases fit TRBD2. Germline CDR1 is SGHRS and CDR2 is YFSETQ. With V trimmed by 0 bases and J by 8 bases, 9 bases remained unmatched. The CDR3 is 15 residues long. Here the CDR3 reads CASSLAARLADKQYF. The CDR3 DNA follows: TGCGCCAGCAGCTTGGCCGCGAGACTAGCGGATAAGCAGTACTTC. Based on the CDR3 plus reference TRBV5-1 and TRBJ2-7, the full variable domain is KAGVTQTPRYLIKTRGQQVTLSCSPISGHRSVSWYQQTPGQGLQFLFEYFSETQRNKGNFPGRFSGRQFSNSRSEMNVSTLELGDSALYLCASSLAARLADKQYFGPGTRLTVT.

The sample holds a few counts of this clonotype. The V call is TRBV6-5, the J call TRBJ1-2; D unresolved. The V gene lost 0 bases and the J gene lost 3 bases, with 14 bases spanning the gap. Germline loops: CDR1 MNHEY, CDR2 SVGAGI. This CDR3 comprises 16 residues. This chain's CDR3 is CASSYSTIASDYGYTF. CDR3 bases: TGTGCCAGCAGTTACTCGACGATCGCTTCGGACTATGGCTACACCTTC.

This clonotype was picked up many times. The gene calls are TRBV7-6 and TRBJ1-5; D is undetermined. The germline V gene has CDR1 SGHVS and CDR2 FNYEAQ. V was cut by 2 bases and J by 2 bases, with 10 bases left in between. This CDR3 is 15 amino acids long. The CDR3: CASSLSGSGNQPQHF. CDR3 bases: TGTGCCAGCAGCTTATCGGGGAGCGGCAATCAGCCCCAGCATTTT.

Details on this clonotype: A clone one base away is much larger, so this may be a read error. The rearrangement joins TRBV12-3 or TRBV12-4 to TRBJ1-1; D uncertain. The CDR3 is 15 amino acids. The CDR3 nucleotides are TGTGCCTGCAGTTTCCGGGTTTTGAAGAACACTGAAGCTTTCTTT. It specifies CACSFRVLKNTEAFF.

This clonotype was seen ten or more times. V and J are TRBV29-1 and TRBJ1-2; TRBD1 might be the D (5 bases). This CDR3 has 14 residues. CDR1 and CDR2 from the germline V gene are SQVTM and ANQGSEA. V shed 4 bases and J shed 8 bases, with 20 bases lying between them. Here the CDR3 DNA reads TGCAGCGTTGGCTCCGACGGAACGGGGGGAGGCTACACCTTC. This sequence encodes CSVGSDGTGGGYTF.

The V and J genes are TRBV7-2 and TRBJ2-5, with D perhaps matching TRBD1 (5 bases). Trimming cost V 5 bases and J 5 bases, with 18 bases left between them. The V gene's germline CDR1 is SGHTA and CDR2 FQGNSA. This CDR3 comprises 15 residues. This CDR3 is CASSVDGHRTETQYF. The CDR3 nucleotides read TGTGCCAGCAGCGTCGATGGGCACAGGACCGAGACCCAGTACTTC.

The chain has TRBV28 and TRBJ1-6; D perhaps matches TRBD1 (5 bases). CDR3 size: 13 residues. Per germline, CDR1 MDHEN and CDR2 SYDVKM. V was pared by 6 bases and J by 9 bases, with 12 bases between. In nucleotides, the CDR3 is TGTGCCAGCAGGACTCGGGGGAGTTCACCCCTCCACTTT. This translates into CASRTRGSSPLHF.

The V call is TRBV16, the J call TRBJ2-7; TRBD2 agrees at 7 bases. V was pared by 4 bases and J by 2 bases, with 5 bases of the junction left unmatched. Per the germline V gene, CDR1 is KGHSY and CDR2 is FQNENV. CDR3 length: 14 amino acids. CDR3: CASSPTSHPYEQYF. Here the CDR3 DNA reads TGTGCCAGCAGCCCGACTAGCCACCCCTACGAGCAGTACTTC.

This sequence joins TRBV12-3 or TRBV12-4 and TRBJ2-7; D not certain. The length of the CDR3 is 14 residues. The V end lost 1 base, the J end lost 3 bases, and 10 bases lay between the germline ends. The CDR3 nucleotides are TGTGCCAGCAGTTTAGGCGGTGAGGTCTACGAGCAGTACTTC. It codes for CASSLGGEVYEQYF.

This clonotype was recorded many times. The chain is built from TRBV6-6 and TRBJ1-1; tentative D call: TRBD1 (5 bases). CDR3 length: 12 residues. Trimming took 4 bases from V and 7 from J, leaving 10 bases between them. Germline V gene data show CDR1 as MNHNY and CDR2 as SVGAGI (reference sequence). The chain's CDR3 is CASSSGDLEAFF. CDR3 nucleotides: TGTGCCAGCAGTTCTGGGGACCTTGAAGCTTTCTTT.

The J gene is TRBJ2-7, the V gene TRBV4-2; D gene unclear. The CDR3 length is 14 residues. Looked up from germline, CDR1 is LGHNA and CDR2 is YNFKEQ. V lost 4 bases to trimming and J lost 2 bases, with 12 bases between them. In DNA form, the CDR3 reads TGTGCCAGCAGCCCCCGCCTCGGCGCCTACGAGCAGTACTTC. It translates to CASSPRLGAYEQYF.

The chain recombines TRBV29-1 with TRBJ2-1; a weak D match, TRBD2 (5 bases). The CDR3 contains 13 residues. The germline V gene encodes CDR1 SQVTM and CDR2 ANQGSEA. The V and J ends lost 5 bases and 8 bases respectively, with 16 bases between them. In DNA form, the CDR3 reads TGCAGCGTTCAGTCCCTAGCCGTCTATGAGCAGTTCTTC. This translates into CSVQSLAVYEQFF.

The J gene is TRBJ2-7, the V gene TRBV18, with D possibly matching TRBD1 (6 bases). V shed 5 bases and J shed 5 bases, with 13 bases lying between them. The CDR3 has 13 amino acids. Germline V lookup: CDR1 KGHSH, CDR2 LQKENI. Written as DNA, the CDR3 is TGTGCCAGCTCAAGATACAGGGCCCACGAGCAGTACTTC. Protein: CASSRYRAHEQYF.